Given below is one T cell receptor beta chain in context. The data derive from a study of blood T cells in healthy people across ages. Alongside a J-beta primer mix, a sample-barcoded 5' primer served in a second PCR lasting roughly 6 to 11 cycles. TCRdb processed the 5' RACE reads anew with MiXCR; each CDR3 protein has one entry. Seen here are around 620,000 distinct CDR3 sequences, roughly a quarter observed once, and the top ten hold approximately 18%. V lost 10 bases to trimming and J lost 6 bases, with 13 bases between them. The CDR3 runs to 13 residues. Germline lookup yields CDR1 ENHRY and CDR2 SYGVKD.

The rearrangement links TRBV10-3 to TRBJ1-6; possibly TRBD1 for D (6 bases). The sequence was obtained from a woman aged 70-85 years in good health. The sample comprised blood. The CDR3 nucleotides are TGTGCCACCGTGGGACACTTTAATTCACCCCTCCACTTT. Its translation: CATVGHFNSPLHF.